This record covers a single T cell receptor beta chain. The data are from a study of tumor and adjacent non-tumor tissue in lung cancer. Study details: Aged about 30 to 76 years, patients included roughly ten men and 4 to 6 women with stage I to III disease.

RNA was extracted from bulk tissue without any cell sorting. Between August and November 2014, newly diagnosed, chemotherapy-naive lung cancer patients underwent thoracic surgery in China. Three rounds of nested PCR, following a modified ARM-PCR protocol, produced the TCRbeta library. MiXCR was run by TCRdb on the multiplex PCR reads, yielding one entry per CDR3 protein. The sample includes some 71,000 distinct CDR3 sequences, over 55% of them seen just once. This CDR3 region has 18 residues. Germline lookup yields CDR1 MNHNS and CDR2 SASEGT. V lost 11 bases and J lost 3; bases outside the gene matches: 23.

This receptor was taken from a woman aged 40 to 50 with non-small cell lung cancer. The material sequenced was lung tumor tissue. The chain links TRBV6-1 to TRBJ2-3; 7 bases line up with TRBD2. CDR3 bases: TGTGCCTGCACCCGAGGGTTAAGCGGGGCCCCGAGTACAGATACGCAGTATTTT. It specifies CACTRGLSGAPSTDTQYF.